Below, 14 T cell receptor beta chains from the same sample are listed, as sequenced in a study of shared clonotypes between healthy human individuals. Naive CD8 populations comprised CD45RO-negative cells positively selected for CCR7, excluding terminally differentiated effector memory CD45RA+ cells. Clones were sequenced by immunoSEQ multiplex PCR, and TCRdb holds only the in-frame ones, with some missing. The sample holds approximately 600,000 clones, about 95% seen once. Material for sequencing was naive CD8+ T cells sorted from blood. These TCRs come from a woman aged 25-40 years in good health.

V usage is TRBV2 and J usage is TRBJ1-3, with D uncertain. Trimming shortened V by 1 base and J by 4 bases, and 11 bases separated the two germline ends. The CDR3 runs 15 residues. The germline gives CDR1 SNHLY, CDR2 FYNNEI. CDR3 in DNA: TGTGCCAGCAGTGAAGATATGGCCGACGGAAACACCATATATTTT. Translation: CASSEDMADGNTIYF.

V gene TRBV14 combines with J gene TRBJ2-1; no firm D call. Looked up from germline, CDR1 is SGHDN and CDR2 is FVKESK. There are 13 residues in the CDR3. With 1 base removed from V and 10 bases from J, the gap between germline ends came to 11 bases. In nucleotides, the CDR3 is TGTGCCAGCAGCCAAGCAGGTCCTTGGGAGCAGTTCTTC. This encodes CASSQAGPWEQFF.

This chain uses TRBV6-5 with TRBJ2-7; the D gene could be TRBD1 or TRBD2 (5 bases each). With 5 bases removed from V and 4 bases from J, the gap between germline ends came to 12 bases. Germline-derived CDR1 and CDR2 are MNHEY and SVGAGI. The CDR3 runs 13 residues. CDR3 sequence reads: CASSIDGGYEQYF. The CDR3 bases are TGTGCCAGCAGTATAGATGGGGGTTACGAGCAGTACTTC.

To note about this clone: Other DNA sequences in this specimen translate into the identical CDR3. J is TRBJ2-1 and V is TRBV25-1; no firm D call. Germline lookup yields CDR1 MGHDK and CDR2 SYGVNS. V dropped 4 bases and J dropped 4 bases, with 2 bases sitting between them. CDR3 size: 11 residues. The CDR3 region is CASSVYNEQFF. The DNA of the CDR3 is TGTGCCAGCAGTGTTTACAATGAGCAGTTCTTC.

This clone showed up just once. Here the CDR3 reads CASSFTGTGFGETQYF. CDR3 in DNA: TGTGCCAGTAGTTTTACCGGGACAGGGTTTGGGGAGACCCAGTACTTC. The rearrangement links TRBV19 to TRBJ2-5; TRBD1 aligns across 9 bases. In germline, CDR1 is LNHDA, CDR2 SQIVND (reference sequence). V dropped 5 bases and J dropped 5; count of bases not matched to a gene: 12. The CDR3 consists of 16 residues.

CDR3 sequence (DNA): TGTGCCAGCAGCTCCCGGGACATTGCCTACGAGCAGTACTTC. Amino acids: CASSSRDIAYEQYF. V and J are TRBV11-2 and TRBJ2-5; D possibly corresponds to TRBD1 (6 bases). The tail of the sequence fits TRBJ2-7 better, so the J call may be wrong. The CDR3 covers 14 residues. Germline CDR1 is SGHAT and CDR2 is FQNNGV.

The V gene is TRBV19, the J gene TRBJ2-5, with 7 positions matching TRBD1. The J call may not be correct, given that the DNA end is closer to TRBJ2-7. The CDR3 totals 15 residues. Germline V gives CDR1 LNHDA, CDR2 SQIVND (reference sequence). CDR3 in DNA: TGTGCCAGTATCTCAATGACAGGGCCCGCCTACGAGCAGTACTTC. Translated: CASISMTGPAYEQYF.

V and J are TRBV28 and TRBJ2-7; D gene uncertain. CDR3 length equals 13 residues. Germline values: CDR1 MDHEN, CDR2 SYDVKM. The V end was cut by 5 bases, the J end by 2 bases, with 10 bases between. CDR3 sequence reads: CASSLPLTYEQYF. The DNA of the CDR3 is TGTGCCAGCAGTCTACCCCTTACCTACGAGCAGTACTTC. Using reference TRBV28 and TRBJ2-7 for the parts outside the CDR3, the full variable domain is DVKVTQSSRYLVKRTGEKVFLECVQDMDHENMFWYRQDPGLGLRLIYFSYDVKMKEKGDIPEGYSVSREKKERFSLILESASTNQTSMYLCASSLPLTYEQYFGPGTRLTVT.

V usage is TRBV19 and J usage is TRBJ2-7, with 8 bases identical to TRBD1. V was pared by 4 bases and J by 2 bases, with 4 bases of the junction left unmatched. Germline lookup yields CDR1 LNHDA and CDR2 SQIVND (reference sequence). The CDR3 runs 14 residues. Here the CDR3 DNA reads TGTGCCAGTAGTAAGGACAGGGATACCTACGAGCAGTACTTC. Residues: CASSKDRDTYEQYF.

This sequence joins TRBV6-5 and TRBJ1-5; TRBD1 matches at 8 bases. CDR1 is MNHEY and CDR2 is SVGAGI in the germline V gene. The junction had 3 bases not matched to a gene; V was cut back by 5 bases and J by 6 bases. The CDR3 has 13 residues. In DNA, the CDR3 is TGTGCCAGCAGTCGGACAGGGAGTCAGCCCCAGCATTTT. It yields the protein CASSRTGSQPQHF.

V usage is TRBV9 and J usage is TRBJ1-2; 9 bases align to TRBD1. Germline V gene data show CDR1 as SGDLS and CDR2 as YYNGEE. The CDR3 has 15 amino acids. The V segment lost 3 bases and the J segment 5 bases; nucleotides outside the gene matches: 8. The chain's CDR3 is CASSGDRDNIYGYTF. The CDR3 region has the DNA TGTGCCAGCAGCGGGGACAGGGATAATATTTATGGCTACACCTTC.

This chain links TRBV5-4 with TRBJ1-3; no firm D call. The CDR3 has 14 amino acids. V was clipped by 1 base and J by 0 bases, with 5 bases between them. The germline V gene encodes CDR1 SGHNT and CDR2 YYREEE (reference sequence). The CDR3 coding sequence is TGTGCCAGCAGCTTGACGGGCTCTGGAAACACCATATATTTT. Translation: CASSLTGSGNTIYF.

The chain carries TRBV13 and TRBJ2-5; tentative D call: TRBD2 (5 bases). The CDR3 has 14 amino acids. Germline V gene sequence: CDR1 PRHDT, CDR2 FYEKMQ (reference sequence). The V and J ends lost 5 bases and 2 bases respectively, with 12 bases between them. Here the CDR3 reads CASSPGTRQETQYF. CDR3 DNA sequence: TGTGCCAGCAGCCCAGGCACTAGACAAGAGACCCAGTACTTC.

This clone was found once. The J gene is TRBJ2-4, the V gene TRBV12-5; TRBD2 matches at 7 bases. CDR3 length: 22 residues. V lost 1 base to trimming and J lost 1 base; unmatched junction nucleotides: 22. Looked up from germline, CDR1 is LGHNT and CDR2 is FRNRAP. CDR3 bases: TGTGCTAGTGGTTTGGGACCCGCGGCGACTAGCTTCGCGATCAACGCCAAAAACATTCAGTACTTC. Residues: CASGLGPAATSFAINAKNIQYF.